The 25 T cell receptor beta chains below come from one sample, sequenced in a study of brain T cells in children with intractable seizures. Profiled with immunoSEQ multiplex PCR; TCRdb holds only in-frame clones, not every one. Here the sample spans about 22,000 clones, 85% to 95% being singletons. This specimen was peripheral blood, taken at surgery. Source of these receptors: a boy between 5 and 17 years old with focal cortical dysplasia and intractable seizures.

The V call is TRBV7-8, the J call TRBJ2-7, with a possible D match to TRBD1 (6 bases). CDR3 size: 13 residues. Germline lookup yields CDR1 SGHVS and CDR2 FQNEAQ. Between the trimmed V and J ends, which lost 6 bases and 3 bases, there was a span of 12 bases. This chain's CDR3 is CASRSRGNYEQYF. CDR3 bases: TGTGCCAGCAGATCCAGGGGAAACTACGAGCAGTACTTC.

The chain combines TRBV24-1 with TRBJ2-1; no definite D call. The CDR3 totals 15 residues. Germline V gives CDR1 KGHDR, CDR2 SFDVKD. The V end lost 1 base, the J end lost 0 bases, and 6 bases lay between the germline ends. The CDR3 is CATSDFPDSYNEQFF. DNA for the CDR3: TGTGCCACCAGTGATTTTCCCGACTCCTACAATGAGCAGTTCTTC.

The chain links TRBV4-1 to TRBJ2-7, with D unclear. The germline V and J ends were trimmed by 0 bases and 2 bases, with 14 bases remaining between them. CDR3 length: 16 residues. Germline V lookup: CDR1 MGHRA, CDR2 YSYEKL. CDR3 DNA sequence: TGCGCCAGCAGCCAAGATACGGGCCGACCCCCCTACGAGCAGTACTTC. Its protein is CASSQDTGRPPYEQYF.

This chain uses TRBV11-2 with TRBJ1-6; D may be TRBD1 (6 bases). CDR3 length equals 13 residues. Germline CDR1 is SGHAT and CDR2 is FQNNGV. Trimming cost V 8 bases and J 10 bases, with 15 bases left between them. The CDR3 sequence: CASGITGNSPLHF. The CDR3 DNA sequence: TGTGCCAGCGGAATTACAGGGAACTCACCCCTCCACTTT.

CDR3 sequence: CASSDGTGWETQYF. For the CDR3, the DNA is TGTGCCAGCAGTGATGGGACAGGGTGGGAGACCCAGTACTTC. This sequence joins TRBV6-1 and TRBJ2-5, with 9 bases that match TRBD1. CDR3 size: 14 residues. Looked up from germline, CDR1 is MNHNS and CDR2 is SASEGT. V lost 3 bases and J lost 5; bases outside the gene matches: 4.

V usage is TRBV29-1 and J usage is TRBJ1-1; D is uncertain. The V end was cut by 0 bases, the J end by 2 bases, with 10 bases between. From germline, CDR1 is SQVTM and CDR2 ANQGSEA. This CDR3 is built from 14 residues. DNA of the CDR3: TGCAGCGTTGAAGACGGCCGGCGAAACACTGAAGCTTTCTTT. This gives the protein CSVEDGRRNTEAFF.

This rearrangement joins TRBV6-5 to TRBJ1-6; 10 bases line up with TRBD1. CDR1 is MNHEY and CDR2 is SVGAGI in the germline V gene. Trimming cost V 0 bases and J 9 bases; bases outside gene matches: 2. This CDR3 comprises 15 residues. The CDR3 reads CASSYSGQGGSPLHF. The CDR3 DNA sequence: TGTGCCAGCAGTTACTCAGGACAGGGGGGTTCACCCCTCCACTTT.

The gene calls are TRBV18 and TRBJ2-3, with 8 bases aligning to TRBD2. With V trimmed by 6 bases and J by 4 bases, 6 bases remained unmatched. CDR3 length equals 14 residues. The V gene's germline CDR1 is KGHSH and CDR2 LQKENI. CDR3 DNA sequence: TGTGCCAGCTCCCCCGGTAGCGGGGCAGATACGCAGTATTTT. This translates into CASSPGSGADTQYF.

The J gene is TRBJ2-7, the V gene TRBV12-1; the tabulated D call, TRBD1, remains unverified against the DNA. TRBV12-1 is assigned pseudogene status. The CDR3 consists of 14 residues. CDR3 DNA: TGTGCCAGCAGCTCCGGGACAGGGATGGGCGAGCAGTACGTC. Translation: CASSSGTGMGEQYV.

The chain is built from TRBV7-9 and TRBJ2-1, with TRBD2 matching 7 bases. The J segment lost 0 bases and the V segment lost 9 bases, leaving 11 bases of the junction unmatched. Per germline, CDR1 SEHNR and CDR2 FQNEAQ (reference sequence). The CDR3 runs 16 residues. DNA for the CDR3: TGTGCCAGTGGGGGGGAGTTGCCGAGCTCCTACAATGAGCAGTTCTTC. Protein: CASGGELPSSYNEQFF.

The J gene is TRBJ2-1, the V gene TRBV15; possibly TRBD1 for D (6 bases). From germline, CDR1 is LNHNV and CDR2 YYDKDF (reference sequence). Deletions cut 3 bases from V and 7 bases from J, with 10 bases between. The CDR3 is 13 amino acids. CDR3: CATSRRDMNEQFF. CDR3 nucleotides: TGTGCCACCAGCAGGAGGGACATGAATGAGCAGTTCTTC.

This chain uses TRBV7-9 with TRBJ2-5, with D perhaps given as TRBD1 or TRBD2 (5 bases each). Trimming removed 5 bases at V and 0 bases at J, with 22 bases between. CDR1 SEHNR and CDR2 FQNEAQ come from the germline V gene (reference sequence). This CDR3 contains 18 residues. CDR3 sequence: CASSPPGPTTPYQETQYF. CDR3 coding DNA: TGTGCCAGCAGCCCACCGGGACCCACTACTCCGTACCAAGAGACCCAGTACTTC. The variable domain in full, with the rest retrieved from reference TRBV7-9 and TRBJ2-5, is DTGVSQNPRHKITKRGQNVTFRCDPISEHNRLYWYRQTLGQGPEFLTYFQNEAQLEKSRLLSDRFSAERPKGSFSTLEIQRTEQGDSAMYLCASSPPGPTTPYQETQYFGPGTRLLVL.

The chain carries TRBV3-1 (or the pseudogene TRBV3-2) and TRBJ2-7; 9 bases are shared with TRBD2. The CDR3 covers 15 residues. After removal of 4 bases from V and 6 bases from J, the junction contained 10 bases not matched to a gene. CDR1 is LGHDT and CDR2 is YNNKEL in the germline V gene (reference sequence). CDR3 amino acids: CASSPAWGLALEQYF. The CDR3, as DNA: TGTGCCAGCAGCCCCGCTTGGGGACTAGCTCTCGAGCAGTACTTC.

This sequence joins TRBV6-5 and TRBJ2-3, with 10 nucleotides matching TRBD2. CDR1 MNHEY and CDR2 SVGAGI come from the germline V gene. The CDR3 extends over 15 amino acids. The trim removed 4 bases at V and 5 bases at J, leaving 6 bases unmatched. As DNA, the CDR3 is TGTGCCAGCAGTTCCAGCGGGGGGGCCAAAGATACGCAGTATTTT. Its translation is CASSSSGGAKDTQYF.

In regard to this clone: This CDR3 fails to terminate in the conserved phenylalanine or tryptophan, so it likely reflects a read error. The DNA is left out, because the CDR3 cannot be placed on it with certainty; the CDR3 is given as TCRdb lists it. The chain uses TRBV28 and TRBJ2-4; the DNA was not used to check the table's D call, TRBD1. The V gene's germline CDR1 is MDHEN and CDR2 SYDVKM. Termini included, the CDR3 measures 14 amino acids. The CDR3 loop reads CASSLGLNVIVVRV.

The chain joins TRBV5-1 to TRBJ2-2; D may be TRBD2 (7 bases). This CDR3 has 18 amino acids. V lost 0 bases to trimming and J lost 4 bases, with 19 bases between them. Germline CDR1 SGHRS, CDR2 YFSETQ. The CDR3 coding sequence is TGCGCCAGCAGCTTGGCCCTGGGCGGGGGCCTTCTCACCGGGGAGCTGTTTTTT. Translation: CASSLALGGGLLTGELFF. Filled out from reference TRBV5-1 and TRBJ2-2, the complete variable domain reads KAGVTQTPRYLIKTRGQQVTLSCSPISGHRSVSWYQQTPGQGLQFLFEYFSETQRNKGNFPGRFSGRQFSNSRSEMNVSTLELGDSALYLCASSLALGGGLLTGELFFGEGSRLTVL.

The genes are TRBV18 and TRBJ2-7; a weak D match, TRBD1 (6 bases). This CDR3 region has 15 residues. Germline V CDR1 and CDR2: KGHSH, LQKENI. The V and J ends lost 2 bases and 0 bases respectively, with 11 bases between them. CDR3 DNA: TGTGCCAGCTCACCAGGGGGCGGAAGCTCCTACGAGCAGTACTTC. Translating gives CASSPGGGSSYEQYF. The complete variable domain, with remaining parts taken from reference TRBV18 and TRBJ2-7, reads NAGVMQNPRHLVRRRGQEARLRCSPMKGHSHVYWYRQLPEEGLKFMVYLQKENIIDESGMPKERFSAEFPKEGPSILRIQQVVRGDSAAYFCASSPGGGSSYEQYFGPGTRLTVT.

The rearrangement links TRBV4-2 to TRBJ2-7, with 7 bases that match TRBD2. Per the germline V gene, CDR1 is LGHNA and CDR2 is YNFKEQ. This CDR3 spans 16 amino acids. With V trimmed by 0 bases and J by 0 bases, 5 bases remained unmatched. CDR3 DNA: TGTGCCAGCAGCCAAGAGTACCCGGGGGGCTCCTACGAGCAGTACTTC. Translating gives CASSQEYPGGSYEQYF.

This chain connects TRBV28 to TRBJ2-6, with 9 positions matching TRBD1. There are 21 residues in the CDR3. The V segment lost 3 bases and the J segment 0 bases; nucleotides outside the gene matches: 15. The germline CDR1 and CDR2 sequences are MDHEN and SYDVKM. Here the CDR3 reads CASSFLPLMGQGPSGANVLTF. CDR3 DNA: TGTGCCAGCAGTTTTCTCCCCCTTATGGGACAGGGACCCTCTGGGGCCAACGTCCTGACTTTC.

The CDR3 sequence is CASSLGTANEKLFF. CDR3 coding DNA: TGTGCCAGCAGCTTAGGGACAGCTAATGAAAAACTGTTTTTT. The chain is built from TRBV11-2 and TRBJ1-4; weak D call: TRBD1 (6 bases). Trimming shortened V by 1 base and J by 3 bases, and 6 bases separated the two germline ends. The germline V gene encodes CDR1 SGHAT and CDR2 FQNNGV. The CDR3 consists of 14 residues.

The chain uses TRBV11-2 and TRBJ2-1; 9 bases agree with TRBD2. This CDR3 is built from 15 residues. The germline V gene has CDR1 SGHAT and CDR2 FQNNGV. Trimming removed 3 bases from V and 5 bases from J; junction bases left unmatched: 5. The DNA of the CDR3 is TGTGCCAGCAGCTTGACTAGCGGAACAAACAATGAGCAGTTCTTC. Encoded protein: CASSLTSGTNNEQFF. Combining the CDR3 with reference TRBV11-2 and TRBJ2-1 gives the whole variable domain EAGVAQSPRYKIIEKRQSVAFWCNPISGHATLYWYQQILGQGPKLLIQFQNNGVVDDSQLPKDRFSAERLKGVDSTLKIQPAKLEDSAVYLCASSLTSGTNNEQFFGPGTRLTVL.

The chain links TRBV6-5 to TRBJ2-5, with D maybe TRBD2 (6 bases). Germline lookup yields CDR1 MNHEY and CDR2 SVGAGI. The CDR3 has 14 amino acids. The ends were cut back, 5 bases at V and 5 bases at J, with 15 bases in the middle. The CDR3: CASSPSGLRETQYF. In nucleotides, the CDR3 is TGTGCCAGCAGTCCCAGCGGGTTGAGGGAGACCCAGTACTTC.

The J gene is TRBJ2-3, the V gene TRBV4-2, with 9 nucleotides matching TRBD2. The CDR3 covers 15 residues. Trimming cost V 1 base and J 3 bases; bases outside gene matches: 2. Germline CDR1 reads LGHNA; CDR2 reads YNFKEQ. The CDR3 spells CASSQGLAVTDTQYF. CDR3 nucleotides: TGTGCCAGCAGCCAAGGACTAGCGGTAACAGATACGCAGTATTTT.

The chain is built from TRBV28 and TRBJ1-3; D is unclear. The CDR3 has 12 residues. Germline V gene sequence: CDR1 MDHEN, CDR2 SYDVKM. Trimming cost V 2 bases and J 5 bases, with 4 bases left between them. CDR3 sequence reads: CASSLQRNTIYF. The CDR3 nucleotides are TGTGCCAGCAGTTTACAGAGAAACACCATATATTTT.

The chain recombines TRBV10-3 with TRBJ1-1; D is undetermined. Trimming shortened V by 4 bases and J by 1 base, and 16 bases separated the two germline ends. CDR1 ENHRY and CDR2 SYGVKD come from the germline V gene. The CDR3 is made up of 16 amino acids. The CDR3: CAISVGPPGENTEAFF. The CDR3 DNA follows: TGTGCCATCAGTGTAGGACCTCCCGGGGAGAACACTGAAGCTTTCTTT.